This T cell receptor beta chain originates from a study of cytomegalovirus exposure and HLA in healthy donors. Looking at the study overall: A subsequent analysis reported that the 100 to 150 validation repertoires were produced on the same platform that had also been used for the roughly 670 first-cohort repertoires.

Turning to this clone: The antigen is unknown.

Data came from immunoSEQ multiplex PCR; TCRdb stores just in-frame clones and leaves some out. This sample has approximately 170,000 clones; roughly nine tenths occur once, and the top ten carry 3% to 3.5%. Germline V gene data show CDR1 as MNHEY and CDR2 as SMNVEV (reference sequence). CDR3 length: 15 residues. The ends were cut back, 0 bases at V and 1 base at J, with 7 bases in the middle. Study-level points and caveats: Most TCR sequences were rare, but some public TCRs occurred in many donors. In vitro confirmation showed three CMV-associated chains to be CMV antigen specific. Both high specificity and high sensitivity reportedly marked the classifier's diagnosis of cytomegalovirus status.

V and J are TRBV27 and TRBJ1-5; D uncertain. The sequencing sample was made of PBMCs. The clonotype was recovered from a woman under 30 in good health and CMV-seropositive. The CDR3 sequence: CASSLSSRSNQPQHF. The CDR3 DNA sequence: TGTGCCAGCAGTTTATCGAGCAGGAGCAATCAGCCCCAGCATTTT.